This TCR beta chain comes out of a study of cytomegalovirus exposure and HLA in healthy donors. Study results and caveats: Previously analyzed data showed that most TCR beta V segments were productive at a frequency of about 87% or about 30%.

With 60 Vbeta and 13 Jbeta primers, the PCR was carried out. TCRdb's table, derived via immunoSEQ multiplex PCR, lists solely in-frame clones and lacks some. The repertoire holds over 150,000 clones, over 65% seen once, with 2.1% in the top ten. A note on this clone: Its antigen is unidentified.

The CDR3 covers 19 residues. CDR1 and CDR2 (germline): SGHDT, YYEEEE. The junction had 14 bases not matched to a gene; V was cut back by 5 bases and J by 0 bases. Sequencing used PBMCs. The source is a man younger than 45 in good health and CMV-seronegative. The chain uses TRBV5-6 and TRBJ2-7; 13 bases agree with TRBD2. The CDR3 DNA is TGTGCCAGCAGTCTGACGCCGGGGAGACTAGCGGGGGGCTCCTACGAGCAGTACTTC. This encodes CASSLTPGRLAGGSYEQYF.